Each of the 12 T cell receptor beta chains below was sequenced from the same sample in a study of blood T cell repertoires in COVID-19. The table came from immunoSEQ multiplex PCR; TCRdb's copy has only in-frame clones and leaves some out. The data contain roughly 30,000 clones, roughly 80% of them singletons. The sequencing sample was made of peripheral blood. These receptors came from an older woman with acute or convalescent COVID-19.

J is TRBJ2-7 and V is TRBV5-1; D not certain. Trimming stripped 1 base from V and 2 bases from J, with 10 bases between. Looked up from germline, CDR1 is SGHRS and CDR2 is YFSETQ. This CDR3 has 14 amino acids. CDR3 residues: CASSLQAPTYEQYF. CDR3 sequence (DNA): TGCGCCAGCAGCTTGCAGGCCCCCACCTACGAGCAGTACTTC.

V gene TRBV18 combines with J gene TRBJ1-3; TRBD1 might be the D (5 bases). The CDR3 is made up of 16 amino acids. Germline loops: CDR1 KGHSH, CDR2 LQKENI. V shed 6 bases and J shed 0 bases, with 15 bases lying between them. CDR3 coding DNA: TGTGCCAGCTCCCCCACAGGCACCTTCTCTGGAAACACCATATATTTT. Its translation is CASSPTGTFSGNTIYF.

About this clone: The same CDR3 is also encoded by other DNA sequences in this sample. The genes are TRBV6-6 and TRBJ2-7, with 7 nucleotides matching TRBD1. The length of the CDR3 is 14 residues. Germline values: CDR1 MNHNY, CDR2 SVGAGI (reference sequence). V shed 4 bases and J 1 base; nucleotides not matched to a gene: 4. The CDR3: CASSFGTASYEQYF. For the CDR3, the DNA is TGTGCCAGCAGTTTCGGGACAGCTTCCTACGAGCAGTACTTC.

The chain has TRBV19 and TRBJ1-6; 11 nucleotides match TRBD1. V lost 2 bases to trimming and J lost 7 bases; unmatched junction nucleotides: 19. There are 21 residues in the CDR3. Germline lookup yields CDR1 LNHDA and CDR2 SQIVND (reference sequence). The CDR3 loop is CASSIRPHGTGGSVENSPLHF. In DNA form, the CDR3 reads TGTGCCAGTAGTATAAGGCCGCACGGGACAGGGGGTAGTGTGGAAAATTCACCCCTCCACTTT.

J is TRBJ2-2 and V is TRBV6-6; 8 bases map to TRBD1. The CDR3 runs 15 residues. Germline CDR1 is MNHNY and CDR2 is SVGAGI (reference sequence). V lost 2 bases and J lost 9; bases outside the gene matches: 8. CDR3 coding DNA: TGTGCCAGCAGTTACACGGTGGACAGGGAGCGGGAGCTGTTTTTT. It yields the protein CASSYTVDRERELFF.

This clone was seen only once. The chain carries TRBV2 and TRBJ2-7, with TRBD2 identical over 7 bases. The germline V gene encodes CDR1 SNHLY and CDR2 FYNNEI. V lost 2 bases to trimming and J lost 0 bases; unmatched junction nucleotides: 4. This CDR3 is built from 15 residues. CDR3 nucleotides: TGTGCCAGCAGTGAATCAGCGGGGACCTCCTACGAGCAGTACTTC. As protein: CASSESAGTSYEQYF.

The CDR3 here is CASSLWGVGEKLFF. CDR3 in DNA: TGTGCCAGCAGCTTGTGGGGGGTCGGGGAAAAACTGTTTTTT. The rearrangement joins TRBV5-5 to TRBJ1-4; the D gene is possibly TRBD1 (5 bases). CDR3 length: 14 amino acids. The V and J ends lost 1 base and 8 bases respectively, with 12 bases between them. CDR1 and CDR2 from the germline V gene are SGHKS and YYEKEE (reference sequence). Complete variable domain (other parts from reference TRBV5-5 and TRBJ1-4): DAGVTQSPTHLIKTRGQQVTLRCSPISGHKSVSWYQQVLGQGPQFIFQYYEKEERGRGNFPDRFSARQFPNYSSELNVNALLLGDSALYLCASSLWGVGEKLFFGSGTQLSVL.

The chain employs TRBV30 and TRBJ1-5, with unresolved D. There are 12 residues in the CDR3. The ends were cut back, 1 base at V and 8 bases at J, with 9 bases in the middle. CDR1 GTSNPN and CDR2 SVGIG come from the germline V gene (reference sequence). The CDR3 reads CAWSAFSKPQHF. CDR3 bases: TGTGCCTGGAGTGCATTTTCCAAGCCCCAGCATTTT.

The chain carries TRBV20-1 and TRBJ2-5, with 9 bases identical to TRBD2. Germline V lookup: CDR1 DFQATT, CDR2 SNEGSKA (reference sequence). J was trimmed by 4 bases and V by 3 bases; bases with no gene match: 3. The CDR3 totals 13 residues. As DNA, the CDR3 is TGCAGTGCTAGTAGCGGGGGCGGAGAGACCCAGTACTTC. Residues: CSASSGGGETQYF.

The chain has TRBV20-1 and TRBJ1-2, with TRBD1 matching over 7 bases. There are 11 residues in the CDR3. After removal of 8 bases from V and 3 bases from J, the junction contained 3 bases not matched to a gene. Germline lookup yields CDR1 DFQATT and CDR2 SNEGSKA (reference sequence). The chain's CDR3 is CSSGQHYGYTF. CDR3 DNA: TGCAGTTCGGGACAGCACTATGGCTACACCTTC.

The chain couples TRBV5-4 to TRBJ1-1, with 8 bases fitting TRBD1. Germline values: CDR1 SGHNT, CDR2 YYREEE (reference sequence). The CDR3 runs to 14 residues. The junction had 7 bases not matched to a gene; V was cut back by 4 bases and J by 5 bases. The CDR3 coding sequence is TGTGCCAGCAGCGTCCAGGGGGCGAGGACTGAAGCTTTCTTT. Residues: CASSVQGARTEAFF. Using reference TRBV5-4 and TRBJ1-1 for the parts outside the CDR3, the full variable domain is ETGVTQSPTHLIKTRGQQVTLRCSSQSGHNTVSWYQQALGQGPQFIFQYYREEENGRGNFPPRFSGLQFPNYSSELNVNALELDDSALYLCASSVQGARTEAFFGQGTRLTVV.

The chain is built from TRBV6-5 and TRBJ2-2, with TRBD2 identical over 9 bases. This CDR3 spans 15 amino acids. Trimming removed 6 bases from V and 4 bases from J; junction bases left unmatched: 6. Germline V gene lookup returns CDR1 MNHEY and CDR2 SVGAGI. The CDR3 protein is CASRGGTSPTGELFF. The CDR3 nucleotides read TGTGCCAGCAGGGGAGGGACTAGCCCCACCGGGGAGCTGTTTTTT.